This T cell receptor (beta chain) stems from a study of T cell responses to AZD1222 COVID-19 vaccine. The V end was cut by 5 bases, the J end by 4 bases, with 17 bases between. The CDR3 is 15 amino acids. CDR1 is SGHAT, CDR2 FQNNGV, per germline. Turning to this clone: Its specificity is not known.

The data were produced by immunoSEQ multiplex PCR, yet TCRdb's version contains in-frame clones alone and is incomplete. The sample lists about 260,000 clones, approximately 95% occurring once. Study findings and constraints: Baseline testing showed seropositivity in only a handful of AZD1222 recipients. Targeting of unmutated variant regions was reportedly seen in nearly half of spike-specific TCRs. Most donors were white British and more were female, and clonal diversity was possibly underestimated. Across spike, vaccine-associated CD4 TCRs were found, dominant at 160-218 and 743-854.

This chain links TRBV11-2 with TRBJ1-1; D unclear. This receptor was identified in an adult in good health. Here the sequenced sample was peripheral blood, taken on day 0 of AZD1222 vaccination. This CDR3 is CASSDPWRRGTEAFF. CDR3 DNA: TGTGCCAGCAGCGATCCGTGGCGGCGGGGCACTGAAGCTTTCTTT.